Each of the 29 T cell receptor beta chains below was sequenced from the same sample in a study of human T cells and chemical hapten exposure. In TCRdb, the RACE reads were re-called with MiXCR into one record per CDR3 protein. The data hold around 330,000 distinct CDR3 sequences, with about 5% observed a single time. The time point was: pre-sensitization, week 0. Documented treatment: therapeutic diphenylcyclopropenone sensitization with weekly scalp DPC. The source material was whole blood, sampled in connection with sensitization to the hapten diphenylcyclopropenone (DPC). These receptors came from a woman in her late teens or twenties with alopecia areata. Some clones in this sample may be carry-over from other donors' samples.

This clonotype was seen ten or more times. The CDR3 coding sequence is TGTGCCAGCAGGGTCGGGTACACTGAAGCTTTCTTT. Protein sequence: CASRVGYTEAFF. The gene calls are TRBV7-2 and TRBJ1-1; no definite D call. Per the germline V gene, CDR1 is SGHTA and CDR2 is FQGNSA. Trimming stripped 6 bases from V and 3 bases from J, with 8 bases between. The CDR3 covers 12 residues.

This clonotype appeared many times. The rearrangement links TRBV5-1 to TRBJ1-4; TRBD1 agrees at 7 bases. The CDR3 extends over 14 amino acids. V shed 4 bases and J 6 bases; nucleotides not matched to a gene: 6. The V gene's germline CDR1 is SGHRS and CDR2 YFSETQ. CDR3 DNA sequence: TGCGCCAGCAGCCGGACAGGAGGCGATGAAAAACTGTTTTTT. Encoded protein: CASSRTGGDEKLFF.

This clonotype was counted ten times or more. The chain joins TRBV7-2 to TRBJ2-3, with D possibly being TRBD1 or TRBD2 (5 bases each). Trimming removed 1 base at V and 5 bases at J, with 16 bases between. The CDR3 totals 16 residues. Germline CDR1 and CDR2: SGHTA and FQGNSA. CDR3 bases: TGTGCCAGCAGCTTAGGAGCCCTCTTGGGGGAAGATACGCAGTATTTT. It codes for CASSLGALLGEDTQYF.

A few counts support this clonotype. The chain has TRBV7-8 and TRBJ2-5; no firm D call. This CDR3 has 15 amino acids. V lost 1 base and J 0 bases, leaving 9 bases between the germline ends. CDR1 and CDR2 from the germline V gene are SGHVS and FQNEAQ. The CDR3 coding sequence is TGTGCCAGCAGCTTAGGACGGAACTACCAAGAGACCCAGTACTTC. This sequence encodes CASSLGRNYQETQYF.

This clonotype was observed many times. The CDR3 DNA reads TGCGCCAGCAGCTCGATTATGACAGACATATTTAACACTGAAGCTTTCTTT. Protein sequence: CASSSIMTDIFNTEAFF. The chain links TRBV4-1 to TRBJ1-1; D may be TRBD1 (5 bases). Trimming removed 5 bases at V and 2 bases at J, with 21 bases between. Germline lookup yields CDR1 MGHRA and CDR2 YSYEKL. CDR3 length: 17 residues.

In this sample, this clonotype turned up many times. This rearrangement joins TRBV5-4 to TRBJ2-3; 7 bases align to TRBD2. CDR1 is SGHNT and CDR2 is YYREEE in the germline V gene (reference sequence). The CDR3 contains 15 residues. Germline trimming cut 4 bases from V and 2 bases from J; bases unmatched to any gene: 7. The CDR3 nucleotides are TGTGCCAGCAGCCCCCCGGGAGGCGTCACAGATACGCAGTATTTT. This encodes CASSPPGGVTDTQYF.

This clonotype has only a few counts. The chain employs TRBV2 and TRBJ1-1, with a possible D match to TRBD1 (5 bases). The CDR3 sequence is 13 residues long. The germline V gene has CDR1 SNHLY and CDR2 FYNNEI. V lost 2 bases and J lost 5, with 9 bases in between. CDR3 region: CASSELYRTEAFF. The CDR3 bases are TGTGCCAGCAGTGAATTGTACAGGACTGAAGCTTTCTTT. Full variable domain (missing parts from reference TRBV2 and TRBJ1-1): EPEVTQTPSHQVTQMGQEVILRCVPISNHLYFYWYRQILGQKVEFLVSFYNNEISEKSEIFDDQFSVERPDGSNFTLKIRSTKLEDSAMYFCASSELYRTEAFFGQGTRLTVV.

This clonotype was picked up many times. The chain recombines TRBV29-1 with TRBJ1-1, with unresolved D. The germline V gene encodes CDR1 SQVTM and CDR2 ANQGSEA. The CDR3 spans 11 residues. V shed 3 bases and J shed 6 bases, with 8 bases lying between them. CDR3 region: CSVEAWPEAFF. The CDR3 nucleotides read TGCAGCGTTGAGGCGTGGCCTGAAGCTTTCTTT.

This chain connects TRBV10-3 to TRBJ2-3; TRBD2 agrees at 12 bases. Germline CDR1 reads ENHRY; CDR2 reads SYGVKD. The V and J ends lost 4 bases and 6 bases, in that order; junction bases with no gene match: 5. This CDR3 has 15 residues. The CDR3 spells CAISALAGGVDTQYF. The CDR3 region has the DNA TGTGCCATCAGTGCACTAGCGGGGGGAGTGGATACGCAGTATTTT.

This CDR3 is CASSVFDTQYF. CDR3 DNA: TGTGCCAGCAGCGTATTCGACACGCAGTATTTT. The gene calls are TRBV9 and TRBJ2-3; D ambiguous. This CDR3 comprises 11 residues. V dropped 1 base and J dropped 9 bases, with 6 bases sitting between them. Germline lookup yields CDR1 SGDLS and CDR2 YYNGEE.

In this sample, this clonotype turned up many times. This chain joins TRBV4-3 and TRBJ1-1; weak D call: TRBD1 (6 bases). This CDR3 comprises 14 residues. The V gene lost 0 bases and the J gene lost 5 bases, with 10 bases spanning the gap. Germline V gene sequence: CDR1 LGHNA, CDR2 YSLEER. CDR3 in amino acids: CASSQDWTATEAFF. The CDR3 nucleotides read TGCGCCAGCAGCCAAGATTGGACAGCGACTGAAGCTTTCTTT.

This clonotype was seen a handful of times. The J gene is TRBJ2-3, the V gene TRBV7-8; a possible D gene is TRBD2 (6 bases). The germline V gene has CDR1 SGHVS and CDR2 FQNEAQ. The CDR3 covers 14 residues. V was pared by 4 bases and J by 9 bases, with 17 bases between. CDR3 sequence reads: CASSSVGDSPTQYF. CDR3 nucleotide sequence: TGTGCCAGCAGCTCGGTGGGGGACTCCCCCACGCAGTATTTT.

This clonotype was seen ten or more times. The J gene is TRBJ2-3, the V gene TRBV3-1, with a weak D call TRBD2 (7 bases). Germline V lookup: CDR1 LGHDT, CDR2 YNNKEL (reference sequence). The CDR3 extends over 16 amino acids. Deletions cut 0 bases from V and 3 bases from J, with 13 bases between. For the CDR3, the DNA is TGTGCCAGCAGCCAAGAGTGGGGGGGGACAACAGATACGCAGTATTTT. Encoded protein: CASSQEWGGTTDTQYF.

This clonotype was recorded many times. The chain couples TRBV5-1 to TRBJ2-3; D is uncertain. Looked up from germline, CDR1 is SGHRS and CDR2 is YFSETQ. The CDR3 spans 13 residues. V shed 3 bases and J shed 3 bases, with 8 bases lying between them. The CDR3 sequence is CASSSGQTDTQYF. CDR3 nucleotides: TGCGCCAGCAGCTCCGGGCAGACAGATACGCAGTATTTT.

There are a few counts of this clonotype. The genes are TRBV6-5 and TRBJ2-7, with no clear D. This CDR3 spans 14 amino acids. CDR1 is MNHEY, CDR2 SVGAGI, per germline. Trimming pared 5 bases from V and 4 bases from J, leaving 15 bases between. The CDR3 DNA reads as TGTGCCAGCAGTCCCCTGACGGAAGAATACGAGCAGTACTTC. This encodes CASSPLTEEYEQYF.

This clonotype has at least ten counts. The chain uses TRBV7-2 and TRBJ2-3, with D possibly TRBD2 on 6 matching bases. Trimming stripped 2 bases from V and 0 bases from J, with 12 bases between. Germline CDR1 reads SGHTA; CDR2 reads FQGNSA. The CDR3 consists of 16 residues. The CDR3 reads CASSLPRGTSTDTQYF. The CDR3 region has the DNA TGTGCCAGCAGCTTACCCCGGGGGACTAGCACAGATACGCAGTATTTT.

This clonotype was seen more than once but under ten times. V is TRBV19 and J is TRBJ2-7; 7 positions match TRBD2. The ends lost 6 bases at V and 0 bases at J; junction bases unmatched: 8. This CDR3 spans 15 amino acids. Germline V gene sequence: CDR1 LNHDA, CDR2 SQIVND (reference sequence). This CDR3 is CASSRGGLISYEQYF. The CDR3, as DNA: TGTGCCAGTAGCCGCGGGGGACTGATCTCCTACGAGCAGTACTTC.

The chain recombines TRBV6-4 with TRBJ2-3; D unclear. V lost 3 bases, J lost 1 base, and 14 bases lay in between. CDR3 size: 16 residues. Per the germline V gene, CDR1 is MRHNA and CDR2 is SNTAGT. CDR3 region: CASSESVHDGTDTQYF. As DNA, the CDR3 is TGTGCCAGCAGTGAGTCGGTCCACGATGGCACAGATACGCAGTATTTT.

This clonotype has only a few counts. The CDR3 nucleotides read TGCGCCAGCAGCTTGGTGACGGGGGGACAAGAGACCCAGTACTTC. It is translated as CASSLVTGGQETQYF. This chain links TRBV5-1 with TRBJ2-5, with 7 nucleotides matching TRBD2. Germline V gene lookup returns CDR1 SGHRS and CDR2 YFSETQ. V shed 0 bases, J shed 2 bases, and the junction held 4 bases outside the gene matches. The CDR3 extends over 15 amino acids.

This clonotype turned up a few times. The V call is TRBV24-1, the J call TRBJ2-1; 7 bases match TRBD2. The CDR3 sequence is 12 residues long. CDR1 and CDR2 from the germline V gene are KGHDR and SFDVKD. V gave up 7 bases and J gave up 8 bases; unmatched junction bases: 4. The CDR3 bases are TGTGCCACCAGGGGGGGGTCGGATGAGCAGTTCTTC. It specifies CATRGGSDEQFF.

There are a few counts of this clonotype. This rearrangement joins TRBV7-2 to TRBJ2-6; D possibly matches TRBD1 or TRBD2 (6 bases each). Trimming left V 2 bases short and J 0 bases short, with 14 bases between. The CDR3 spans 18 residues. Germline CDR1 SGHTA, CDR2 FQGNSA. The CDR3 sequence is CASSLLGGPYSGANVLTF. The CDR3 DNA reads as TGTGCCAGCAGCTTATTAGGGGGGCCCTACTCTGGGGCCAACGTCCTGACTTTC.

This clonotype was recorded many times. The chain has TRBV29-1 and TRBJ2-3; D is perhaps TRBD2 (6 bases). V lost 0 bases and J 8 bases, leaving 15 bases between the germline ends. The CDR3 length is 14 residues. The germline CDR1 and CDR2 sequences are SQVTM and ANQGSEA. CDR3 sequence: CSVEEGTGVGTQYF. The CDR3 DNA reads as TGCAGCGTTGAAGAGGGGACTGGAGTTGGTACGCAGTATTTT.

There are many counts of this clonotype. The chain is built from TRBV10-3 and TRBJ2-3; D call uncertain. CDR3 length equals 14 residues. V dropped 8 bases and J dropped 0 bases, with 12 bases sitting between them. Per germline, CDR1 ENHRY and CDR2 SYGVKD. For the CDR3, the DNA is TGTGCCATCCAAGACTCCACCAGCACAGATACGCAGTATTTT. It codes for CAIQDSTSTDTQYF.

This chain connects TRBV7-9 to TRBJ1-2, with 7 bases matching TRBD1. CDR1 SEHNR and CDR2 FQNEAQ come from the germline V gene (reference sequence). V lost 5 bases, J lost 6 bases, and 6 bases stayed unmatched. The CDR3 length is 13 residues. The CDR3 DNA follows: TGTGCCAGCAGCCTGGGGACAGACAATGGCTACACCTTC. This translates into CASSLGTDNGYTF.

The V and J genes are TRBV10-3 and TRBJ1-2; D perhaps matches TRBD1 (5 bases). Germline CDR1 reads ENHRY; CDR2 reads SYGVKD. Trimming stripped 4 bases from V and 7 bases from J, with 16 bases between. There are 14 residues in the CDR3. Here the CDR3 reads CAISVEGANGGYTF. The CDR3 bases are TGTGCCATCAGTGTTGAAGGGGCAAATGGTGGCTACACCTTC.

The chain links TRBV20-1 to TRBJ2-5; D not resolved. CDR1 and CDR2 (germline): DFQATT, SNEGSKA (reference sequence). V gave up 6 bases and J gave up 2 bases, with 16 bases separating them. This CDR3 has 14 residues. The CDR3 loop is CSAAQFDGQETQYF. Here the CDR3 DNA reads TGCAGTGCCGCCCAATTTGATGGACAAGAGACCCAGTACTTC.

The chain couples TRBV2 to TRBJ2-3, with 11 bases lining up with TRBD2. CDR1 and CDR2 from the germline V gene are SNHLY and FYNNEI. This CDR3 is built from 16 residues. The V and J ends lost 2 bases and 3 bases, in that order; junction bases with no gene match: 4. CDR3: CASSESSGGRTDTQYF. CDR3 in DNA: TGTGCCAGCAGTGAATCTAGCGGGGGGAGGACAGATACGCAGTATTTT.

This clonotype was recorded a few times. The J gene is TRBJ1-4, the V gene TRBV21-1; the D call in the table, TRBD1, was not verified against the DNA. TRBV21-1 is assigned pseudogene status. The CDR3 consists of 14 residues. CDR3 sequence reads: CASSKCQGREKLFF. For the CDR3, the DNA is TGTGCCAGCAGCAAATGCCAGGGACGAGAAAAACTGTTTTTT.

This clonotype appeared many times. The chain combines TRBV16 with TRBJ1-2; D might be TRBD1 (5 bases). Germline V lookup: CDR1 KGHSY, CDR2 FQNENV. Trimming left V 0 bases short and J 5 bases short, with 16 bases between. The CDR3 is 16 residues long. CDR3 DNA sequence: TGTGCCAGCAGCCAATCCGGGCAGGGCGTTTTTTATGGCTACACCTTC. Translating gives CASSQSGQGVFYGYTF.